This TCR beta chain was recovered during a study of cytomegalovirus exposure and HLA in healthy donors. Study at large: A data release that came early held roughly 80 million unique TCRs from HLA-typed donors.

Germline V gene data show CDR1 as MNHEY and CDR2 as SVGAGI. The CDR3 contains 12 residues. The J segment lost 7 bases and the V segment lost 9 bases, leaving 7 bases of the junction unmatched. Findings of the study overall: Common viral pathogens seemed to be connected with several of the most significant clusters, according to a later analysis. Researchers reported that a few CMV-associated chains were confirmed in vitro as CMV antigen-specific. Immune exposure was documented only through CMV serostatus.

A multiplex PCR was run with 60 Vbeta primers and 13 Jbeta primers. Libraries were prepared by immunoSEQ multiplex PCR; TCRdb keeps only in-frame clonotypes and omits some of them. The sample includes around 130,000 clones, over 70% of them seen just once. Only a few counts were recorded for this clone. As yet, its antigen is unknown. This receptor was obtained from a middle-aged woman in good health and CMV-seropositive. The chain combines TRBV6-5 with TRBJ2-7; the match to TRBD2 covers 9 bases. The material sequenced was PBMCs. The CDR3 spells CASTLTSGEQYF. The CDR3 nucleotides read TGTGCCAGTACTCTGACTAGCGGAGAGCAGTACTTC.